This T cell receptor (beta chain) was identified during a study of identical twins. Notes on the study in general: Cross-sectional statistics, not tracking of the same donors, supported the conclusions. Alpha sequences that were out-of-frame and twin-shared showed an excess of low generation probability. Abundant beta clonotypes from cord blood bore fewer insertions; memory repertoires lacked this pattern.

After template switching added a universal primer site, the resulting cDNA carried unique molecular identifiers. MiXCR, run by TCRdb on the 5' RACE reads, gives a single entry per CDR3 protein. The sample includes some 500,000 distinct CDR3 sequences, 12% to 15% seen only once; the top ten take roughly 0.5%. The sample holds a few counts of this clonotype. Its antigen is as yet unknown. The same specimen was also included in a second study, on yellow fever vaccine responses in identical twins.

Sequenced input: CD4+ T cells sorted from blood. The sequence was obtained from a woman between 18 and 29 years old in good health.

The CDR3 reads CASSFFLAGGSETQYF. The CDR3 DNA reads TGCGCCAGCAGCTTCTTTCTAGCGGGGGGTTCAGAGACCCAGTACTTC. This chain uses TRBV5-1 with TRBJ2-5; 11 nucleotides align to TRBD2. CDR1 SGHRS and CDR2 YFSETQ come from the germline V gene. J lost 4 bases, V lost 2 bases, and 7 bases had no gene match. This CDR3 is 16 amino acids long.